One and the same sample provided the 12 T cell receptor beta chains below, sequenced in a study of blood T cell repertoires in COVID-19. Generated by immunoSEQ multiplex PCR, the TCRdb table keeps only in-frame clones and is missing some. Among 100,000 or so clones listed, about 90% were seen once. Sequenced: peripheral blood. These receptors originate from a man aged 50-60 years with active COVID-19.

This chain connects TRBV30 to TRBJ1-2; no clear D gene. V was shortened by 5 bases and J by 3 bases, with 13 bases between the two germline ends. Germline CDR1 is GTSNPN and CDR2 is SVGIG (reference sequence). The length of the CDR3 is 13 residues. CDR3 in amino acids: CAWARQQYYGYTF. The CDR3 DNA follows: TGTGCCTGGGCAAGACAACAATACTATGGCTACACCTTC.

The rearrangement uses TRBV2 and TRBJ1-1; 8 nucleotides align to TRBD1. The CDR3 contains 14 residues. The V and J ends lost 5 bases and 1 base, in that order; junction bases with no gene match: 3. CDR1 and CDR2 (germline): SNHLY, FYNNEI. CDR3 bases: TGTGCCAGCAGTCTCCAGGGGGCGAACACTGAAGCTTTCTTT. Protein product: CASSLQGANTEAFF.

The J gene is TRBJ1-1, the V gene TRBV5-5; 8 bases map to TRBD1. The CDR3 runs to 15 residues. Trimming took 0 bases from V and 1 from J; bases not matched to a gene: 2. CDR1 is SGHKS and CDR2 is YYEKEE in the germline V gene (reference sequence). CDR3 DNA: TGTGCCAGCAGCTTGGTGGGACAGGCGAACACTGAAGCTTTCTTT. It translates to CASSLVGQANTEAFF.

This chain links TRBV5-1 with TRBJ2-2, with 12 bases fitting TRBD2. CDR1 is SGHRS, CDR2 YFSETQ, per germline. The CDR3 covers 17 residues. The V segment lost 3 bases and the J segment 0 bases; nucleotides outside the gene matches: 3. The CDR3: CASSSTSGGPNTGELFF. The CDR3 DNA sequence: TGCGCCAGCAGCTCGACTAGCGGGGGCCCGAACACCGGGGAGCTGTTTTTT.

The gene calls are TRBV28 and TRBJ1-4; D gene unclear. Trimming shortened V by 5 bases and J by 3 bases, and 4 bases separated the two germline ends. The CDR3 has 12 amino acids. CDR1 is MDHEN and CDR2 is SYDVKM in the germline V gene. CDR3 protein: CASSPANEKLFF. In nucleotides, the CDR3 is TGTGCCAGCAGTCCGGCTAATGAAAAACTGTTTTTT. The full variable domain, with the rest looked up from reference TRBV28 and TRBJ1-4, is DVKVTQSSRYLVKRTGEKVFLECVQDMDHENMFWYRQDPGLGLRLIYFSYDVKMKEKGDIPEGYSVSREKKERFSLILESASTNQTSMYLCASSPANEKLFFGSGTQLSVL.

V gene TRBV5-1 combines with J gene TRBJ2-5, with TRBD2 matching over 10 bases. CDR1 and CDR2 (germline): SGHRS, YFSETQ. The ends lost 2 bases at V and 5 bases at J; junction bases unmatched: 9. This CDR3 region has 16 residues. The CDR3: CASSLGIAGGPETQYF. The DNA of the CDR3 is TGCGCCAGCAGCTTAGGGATAGCGGGGGGTCCGGAGACCCAGTACTTC.

The chain carries TRBV7-2 and TRBJ2-1, with D perhaps matching TRBD2 (7 bases). The germline V gene has CDR1 SGHTA and CDR2 FQGNSA. Trimming removed 1 base at V and 6 bases at J, with 10 bases between. The CDR3 contains 14 residues. The CDR3 protein is CASSLGGGLNEQFF. CDR3 in DNA: TGTGCCAGCAGCTTAGGGGGGGGGCTCAATGAGCAGTTCTTC.

This clone appeared a single time. This chain uses TRBV5-6 with TRBJ2-3; TRBD1 matches 9 bases. Trimming took 4 bases from V and 3 from J; bases not matched to a gene: 3. CDR3 length: 14 amino acids. Germline V gene data show CDR1 as SGHDT and CDR2 as YYEEEE. The CDR3 is CASSPQGATDTQYF. In DNA, the CDR3 is TGTGCCAGCAGCCCACAGGGGGCAACAGATACGCAGTATTTT.

The table lists this clone with a count of one. CDR3 in DNA: TGTGCCAGCCACACGATTTCCTCTCCGTACAATGAGCAGTTCTTC. It encodes CASHTISSPYNEQFF. J is TRBJ2-1 and V is TRBV27; the D is unclear. The V end was cut by 8 bases, the J end by 4 bases, with 18 bases between. The CDR3 extends over 15 amino acids. The germline gives CDR1 MNHEY, CDR2 SMNVEV (reference sequence).

This clone showed up just once. V usage is TRBV19 and J usage is TRBJ1-4, with D perhaps matching TRBD1 (6 bases). Germline CDR1 is LNHDA and CDR2 is SQIVND (reference sequence). The CDR3 extends over 16 amino acids. V gave up 6 bases and J gave up 8 bases, with 22 bases separating them. CDR3 sequence: CASRNPGAAVSEKLFF. CDR3 nucleotide sequence: TGTGCCAGTAGGAACCCAGGGGCGGCGGTCAGCGAAAAACTGTTTTTT.

This rearrangement joins TRBV19 to TRBJ1-6, with a tentative D call TRBD1 (5 bases). CDR1 LNHDA and CDR2 SQIVND come from the germline V gene (reference sequence). V was trimmed by 7 bases and J by 0 bases, leaving 10 bases between them. This CDR3 spans 15 amino acids. CDR3 bases: TGTGCCAGTAACAGGCGAACCTCCTATAATTCACCCCTCCACTTT. This gives the protein CASNRRTSYNSPLHF.

This chain joins TRBV3-1 (or the pseudogene TRBV3-2) and TRBJ2-3; no clear D gene. The CDR3 is 15 residues long. Germline-derived CDR1 and CDR2 are LGHDT and YNNKEL (reference sequence). With 3 bases removed from V and 4 bases from J, the gap between germline ends came to 14 bases. The chain's CDR3 is CASSQMEWLADTQYF. The CDR3 DNA reads TGTGCCAGCAGCCAGATGGAGTGGTTGGCAGATACGCAGTATTTT.